This is a list of T cell receptor beta chains from one sample in a study of CD8+ T cells in alopecia areata. TCRdb's copy holds only in-frame clones and misses some; the assay was immunoSEQ multiplex PCR. Of 140,000 to 150,000 clones listed, around half are singletons. Here the sequenced sample was CD8+ T cells sorted from blood, taken at week 4, from a patient treated with tofacitinib. The receptors stem from a human donor with alopecia areata. Both conserved end residues are part of each CDR3. Each record gives: V gene, J gene, CDR3 length, CDR3 protein.

V gene: TRBV29-1
J gene: TRBJ1-3
CDR3 length: 14
CDR3 protein: CSVVTGELGNTIYF

V gene: TRBV4-3
J gene: TRBJ1-2
CDR3 length: 17
CDR3 protein: CASSQDWGGATNYGYTF

V gene: TRBV29-1
J gene: TRBJ2-4
CDR3 length: 15
CDR3 protein: CSTRGQGLAKNIQYF

V gene: TRBV7-9
J gene: TRBJ2-1
CDR3 length: 16
CDR3 protein: CASSERQGKSEDEQFF

V gene: TRBV13
J gene: TRBJ2-1
CDR3 length: 15
CDR3 protein: CASSSPGQLYNEQFF

V gene: TRBV30
J gene: TRBJ2-7
CDR3 length: 11
CDR3 protein: CAWSEGYEQYF

V gene: TRBV5-6
J gene: TRBJ1-4
CDR3 length: 12
CDR3 protein: CASSFTAEKLFF

V gene: TRBV13
J gene: TRBJ1-5
CDR3 length: 15
CDR3 protein: CASSSGQGGGQPQHF

V gene: TRBV2
J gene: TRBJ1-2
CDR3 length: 14
CDR3 protein: CASSAQGGGYGYTF

V gene: TRBV13
J gene: TRBJ2-3
CDR3 length: 12
CDR3 protein: CASSYITDTQYF

V gene: TRBV30
J gene: TRBJ1-1
CDR3 length: 12
CDR3 protein: CAWNPGGDEAFF

V gene: TRBV5-5
J gene: TRBJ2-3
CDR3 length: 15
CDR3 protein: CASSLEGLAPDTQYF

V gene: TRBV20-1
J gene: TRBJ2-1
CDR3 length: 10
CDR3 protein: CSAWTGGTFF

V gene: TRBV6-6
J gene: TRBJ1-1
CDR3 length: 14
CDR3 protein: CASTAEGSNTEAFF

V gene: TRBV7-9
J gene: TRBJ1-5
CDR3 length: 12
CDR3 protein: CALSWGEQPQHF